This T cell receptor beta chain was sequenced during a study of blood T cell repertoires in COVID-19. Original handling: Reference gene primer amplification gave nucleated cell count estimates. TCRdb keeps only in-frame clones here, not all; method: immunoSEQ multiplex PCR. The DNA gave D and trimming, while V, J and clone size come from that table. Of fewer than 150,000 clones listed, just under 90% are singletons. Trimming removed 7 bases from V and 5 bases from J, with 17 bases in between. CDR3 length: 15 residues. The germline gives CDR1 LGHNT, CDR2 FRNRAP. Specimen: peripheral blood. The receptor was derived from a woman in her thirties or forties with acute or convalescent COVID-19. The chain has TRBV12-5 and TRBJ2-2; TRBD1 is a possible D gene (6 bases). The CDR3 here is CASAVGQLWTGELFF. As DNA, the CDR3 is TGTGCTAGTGCCGTCGGACAGCTTTGGACCGGGGAGCTGTTTTTT.